This T cell receptor beta chain was recovered during a study of glioma-infiltrating T cells after dendritic cell vaccination. This CDR3 is 12 amino acids long. CDR1 is MNHEY, CDR2 SVGAGI, per germline. V lost 4 bases, J lost 0 bases, and 4 bases lay in between. Time point indicated: after dendritic cell vaccination, including at tumor progression/relapse. Assay used: immunoSEQ multiplex PCR; TCRdb lists only in-frame clones, some missing. The sample includes 60,000 or so clones, about nine tenths seen only once; the top ten take approximately 10%. The sample consisted of blood, taken after dendritic cell vaccination. The origin of this receptor is a human donor with glioblastoma. The chain couples TRBV6-5 to TRBJ2-7, with unresolved D. DNA of the CDR3: TGTGCCAGCAGTTCCCTCTCCTACGAGCAGTACTTC. Protein sequence: CASSSLSYEQYF.